Included here is one T cell receptor (beta chain) sequence, with context. This clone was seen many times. The specificity of this receptor is unknown. Nothing much larger sits one base from this clone, and base qualities are not available. This record comes from a study of shared clonotypes between healthy human individuals (TCRdb year 2020). About the investigation overall: The cohort comprised two women and a few men aged 18 to 49 years. Per donor, leukapheresis produced somewhere between about 0.8 and 9 billion PBMCs. To estimate repertoire size and how much clonotype sharing occurs between individuals, the study deeply sequenced the blood TCR repertoires of five or six healthy adults. Libraries were prepared and TCR repertoires were sequenced by different laboratories using diverse techniques, in order to increase sequencing depth and limit assay-specific biases. Per donor, three plates each were used for CD4 naive and CD4 memory, two for CD8 naive, and one for CD8 memory. What the research found in general, with its limitations: Across four donors, about 5.2% of naive CD4, 3.5% of naive CD8, roughly 2.3% of memory CD4, and about 0.44% of memory CD8 clonotypes were shared. Compared with non-shared clonotypes, clonotypes shared by all four sorted-subset donors had higher generation probabilities. Pairwise subsampling led to the expectation that sequencing depth would affect the degree of clonotype sharing among donors. Naive subsets generally had larger estimated clonotype richness than memory subsets. Because the study included only a small number of donors, the genetic and exposure-history diversity represented was limited. Rarefaction of sorted-subset datasets indicated incomplete sequencing despite the large sequencing depth. Sampling was restricted to blood, and TCR repertoires in tissues likely differ from the TCR repertoires found in blood.

The CDR3 covers 16 residues, taking in both the cysteine and the phenylalanine. Solely the CDR3 DNA is kept, with 48 bases framed from the first base. Based on the germline V gene (reference sequence), the CDR1 and CDR2 sequences are PRHDT and FYEKMQ. The junction shows trimming of 4 bases on V and 2 bases on J, plus 18 bases between the germline ends. Using the deep immunoSEQ assay, TCR CDR3 regions were amplified from genomic DNA by multiplex PCR. For each cell subset, the extracted genomic DNA was distributed evenly across all wells of several immunoSEQ 96-well plates, and each plate served as one replicate. For sorted subsets, 200 to 250 ng genomic DNA, equal to tens of thousands of T cell genomes, was loaded into each replicate PCR. Purified libraries were quantified with a Qubit 3.0 fluorometer, sized on a Bioanalyzer 2100, and re-quantified with the KAPA Library Quantification kit. A separate single-read 150-cycle Illumina NextSeq 550 flow cell was used to sequence each immunoSEQ 96-well plate. Processing in the source paper ran as follows. Because only junctional sequences without quality scores were contained in the immunoSEQ output, filtering matching that applied to full-length reads could not be performed. To assign V/J genes and CDR3, sequences were annotated using PyIR, a Python wrapper for IgBLAST v1.9, with IMGT germline references. Reads were filtered out if the reads had weak V/J assignments (E-value above 1e-6), no CDR3, stop codons, out-of-frame junctions, or ambiguous translated residues. A V3J clonotype was defined by an identical inferred V gene, J gene, and CDR3 amino acid sequence. Percentage overlap between repertoires was calculated by dividing the number of shared unique clonotypes by the size of the smaller repertoire. Three approaches were used to assess repertoire richness: RTK rarefaction, the Chao1 estimator, and Recon v2.1 estimates of unobserved clonotypes. OLGA was used to compute generation probabilities for all TCRbeta clonotypes that the gDNA method yielded from a handful of donors. TCRdb obtained this table from immuneACCESS and retained in-frame rearrangements with V and J assigned. These tables miss some clones; where compared with another copy, unresolved V genes account for less than half of the shortfall, and the remainder is unexplained. V, J and clone size derive from that table, while D and trimming were established from the DNA sequence. This sample holds around 2,100,000 clones; approximately 94% were observed only once. The ten largest clones add up to more than 0.95% of the sample.

For the CD8 naive samples, CD45RO-negative cells were positively selected for CCR7, yielding a CD45RA+CCR7+ population from which TemRA cells were excluded. Healthy HIV-negative adults with no recently reported acute infections or vaccinations were included as donors. Every donor was a Caucasian adult living in Nashville, Tennessee, USA. After blood collection by leukapheresis, PBMCs were isolated using Ficoll-Histopaque density gradient centrifugation and then cryopreserved in the vapor phase of liquid nitrogen. Analytical flow cytometry was used to check the purity and quantity of every magnetically sorted T cell population. From each sorted fraction, genomic DNA was isolated and quantified by UV absorbance on a Nanodrop 2000c.

Sequencing was performed on naive CD8+ T cells sorted from blood. In the paper's terms, the cell subset or site label means: CD45RA+CCR7+. Recombination joined TRBV13 with TRBJ2-7; TRBD2 is possibly the D segment (6 matching bases). This TCR came from a man between 18 and 29 years old in good health. DNA sequence: TGTGCCAGCAGCTCCCTCGGCGAGGCGGGGCCCTACGAGCAGTACTTC. This is translated as CASSSLGEAGPYEQYF.